The 25 T cell receptor beta chains below were found in one sample sequenced in a study of blood T cell repertoires in COVID-19. Only in-frame clones appear in the TCRdb table, and some are missing; sequencing was by immunoSEQ multiplex PCR. The sample consists of 200,000 or so clones, approximately 90% of them appearing once. Sequenced input: peripheral blood. The receptors shown here come from a man aged 25-40 years with COVID-19, enrolled during active disease.

This clone was seen just once. DNA for the CDR3: TGTGCCAGTACTTCACTGACAGGGTCGGGAGAGACCCAGTACTTC. Protein product: CASTSLTGSGETQYF. This sequence joins TRBV19 and TRBJ2-5; TRBD1 matches 7 bases. The V gene end was trimmed by 7 bases and the J gene end by 4 bases; junction bases not matched to a gene: 12. Germline assignment: CDR1 LNHDA and CDR2 SQIVND (reference sequence). This CDR3 is built from 15 residues.

V gene TRBV5-1 combines with J gene TRBJ1-1; 8 nucleotides match TRBD1. The CDR3 length is 13 residues. Germline V gene sequence: CDR1 SGHRS, CDR2 YFSETQ. The V and J ends lost 8 bases and 4 bases, in that order; junction bases with no gene match: 7. CDR3: CASAQGAGTEAFF. CDR3 bases: TGCGCCAGTGCGCAGGGGGCCGGCACTGAAGCTTTCTTT.

The V gene is TRBV27, the J gene TRBJ2-1, with 8 bases identical to TRBD2. Germline CDR1 MNHEY, CDR2 SMNVEV (reference sequence). V lost 4 bases and J lost 3; bases outside the gene matches: 8. CDR3 length equals 16 residues. For the CDR3, the DNA is TGTGCCAGCAGTTATACTAGCGGAAATCTCTACAATGAGCAGTTCTTC. Its translation is CASSYTSGNLYNEQFF.

V is TRBV5-4 and J is TRBJ1-4, with D unclear. CDR1 and CDR2 from the germline V gene are SGHNT and YYREEE (reference sequence). V dropped 0 bases and J dropped 8 bases, with 20 bases sitting between them. The CDR3 has 17 amino acids. The CDR3 is CASSLGPGSFSYEKLFF. CDR3 coding DNA: TGTGCCAGCAGCTTGGGCCCCGGGTCTTTTTCCTACGAAAAACTGTTTTTT.

The chain joins TRBV7-2 to TRBJ1-4; no definite D call. This CDR3 region has 16 residues. CDR1 is SGHTA, CDR2 FQGNSA, per germline. The ends were cut back, 3 bases at V and 4 bases at J, with 15 bases in the middle. CDR3 amino acids: CASSFPAGGINEKLFF. DNA of the CDR3: TGTGCCAGCAGCTTCCCGGCTGGAGGGATTAATGAAAAACTGTTTTTT.

The J gene is TRBJ2-6, the V gene TRBV9; D may be TRBD2 (5 bases). V was cut by 9 bases and J by 4 bases, with 14 bases left in between. The CDR3 contains 14 residues. The germline CDR1 and CDR2 sequences are SGDLS and YYNGEE. The CDR3 DNA reads TGTGCCACAAGCGGATTTCAAGGGGCCAACGTCCTGACTTTC. Translation: CATSGFQGANVLTF.

This clone was found a few times. J is TRBJ1-1 and V is TRBV30; D not resolved. Deletions cut 3 bases from V and 2 bases from J, with 7 bases between. Germline loops: CDR1 GTSNPN, CDR2 SVGIG (reference sequence). The CDR3 is made up of 12 amino acids. The CDR3 DNA follows: TGTGCCTGGAGACACTACAACACTGAAGCTTTCTTT. It is translated as CAWRHYNTEAFF.

About this clone itself: Mismatch with germline at one junction end may stem from a read error. This sequence joins TRBV9 and TRBJ1-2; D unresolved. This CDR3 is built from 18 residues. Germline V gene lookup returns CDR1 SGDLS and CDR2 YYNGEE. CDR3 protein: CASSVGAPSGITIYGYTF. DNA of the CDR3: TGTGCCAGCAGCGTTGGAGCACCCTCGGGGATCACAATCTATGGTTACACCTTC.

The chain links TRBV10-3 to TRBJ2-7; TRBD2 is a possible D gene (5 bases). Germline lookup yields CDR1 ENHRY and CDR2 SYGVKD. The CDR3 consists of 14 residues. V was clipped by 8 bases and J by 3 bases, with 17 bases between them. This CDR3 reads CAIRPAEGGYEQYF. The CDR3 DNA follows: TGTGCCATCCGGCCAGCCGAGGGTGGCTACGAGCAGTACTTC.

The J gene is TRBJ2-7, the V gene TRBV27; D gene uncertain. The V end lost 0 bases, the J end lost 0 bases, and 6 bases lay between the germline ends. CDR3 length equals 14 residues. The germline V gene has CDR1 MNHEY and CDR2 SMNVEV (reference sequence). CDR3 nucleotide sequence: TGTGCCAGCAGTTTATCGGGCAACTCCTACGAGCAGTACTTC. Amino acids: CASSLSGNSYEQYF.

V usage is TRBV3-1 (or the pseudogene TRBV3-2) and J usage is TRBJ2-2; 11 bases are a match to TRBD2. The CDR3 extends over 16 amino acids. V dropped 4 bases and J dropped 5; count of bases not matched to a gene: 6. Germline CDR1 is LGHDT and CDR2 is YNNKEL (reference sequence). DNA for the CDR3: TGTGCCAGCAGCCGAGTTAGCGGGAGGGGGACCGGGGAGCTGTTTTTT. Its translation: CASSRVSGRGTGELFF.

A note on this clone: Other DNA sequences in the sample encode the same CDR3. This sequence joins TRBV20-1 and TRBJ2-1; 7 bases match TRBD2. Germline-derived CDR1 and CDR2 are DFQATT and SNEGSKA (reference sequence). The CDR3 consists of 14 residues. V was pared by 3 bases and J by 4 bases, with 6 bases of the junction left unmatched. CDR3 region: CSASGGSSYNEQFF. In DNA, the CDR3 is TGCAGTGCTAGTGGCGGGAGCTCTTACAATGAGCAGTTCTTC.

The J gene is TRBJ1-5, the V gene TRBV27, with a weak D call TRBD1 (5 bases). V was pared by 3 bases and J by 3 bases, with 9 bases between. Germline-derived CDR1 and CDR2 are MNHEY and SMNVEV (reference sequence). The length of the CDR3 is 14 residues. The CDR3 region is CASSFQGYNQPQHF. DNA for the CDR3: TGTGCCAGCAGTTTTCAGGGATACAATCAGCCCCAGCATTTT.

V and J are TRBV6-2 or TRBV6-3 and TRBJ1-1, with 10 nucleotides matching TRBD1. With 0 bases clipped from V and 5 bases from J, the junction kept 12 bases outside the gene matches. Germline-derived CDR1 and CDR2 are MNHEY and SVGEGT. The CDR3 totals 18 residues. The CDR3 region has the DNA TGTGCCAGCAGTTACTCCGACAGGGGGCGATCCCCATTTACTGAAGCTTTCTTT. It specifies CASSYSDRGRSPFTEAFF.

The chain is built from TRBV28 and TRBJ2-7; 7 bases line up with TRBD2. The CDR3 length is 16 residues. The germline gives CDR1 MDHEN, CDR2 SYDVKM. Trimming cost V 4 bases and J 3 bases; bases outside gene matches: 12. The CDR3 loop is CASSSHFGGGLYEQYF. In DNA form, the CDR3 reads TGTGCCAGCAGTTCCCACTTCGGGGGAGGGCTCTACGAGCAGTACTTC.

The chain joins TRBV15 to TRBJ2-7, with D tentatively TRBD2 (5 bases). The CDR3 extends over 13 amino acids. Trimming cost V 4 bases and J 7 bases, with 14 bases left between them. The germline V gene encodes CDR1 LNHNV and CDR2 YYDKDF (reference sequence). Here the CDR3 DNA reads TGTGCCACCAGCACTGGGGTGTCGGGGGAGCAGTACTTC. It translates to CATSTGVSGEQYF. Using reference TRBV15 and TRBJ2-7 for the parts outside the CDR3, the full variable domain is DAMVIQNPRYQVTQFGKPVTLSCSQTLNHNVMYWYQQKSSQAPKLLFHYYDKDFNNEADTPDNFQSRRPNTSFCFLDIRSPGLGDTAMYLCATSTGVSGEQYFGPGTRLTVT.

CDR3 in amino acids: CASTFSTTDTQYF. CDR3 nucleotide sequence: TGTGCCAGCACATTCAGTACCACAGATACGCAGTATTTT. The J gene is TRBJ2-3, the V gene TRBV6-6; D ambiguous. CDR1 and CDR2 (germline): MNHNY, SVGAGI (reference sequence). The CDR3 runs 13 residues. Trimming pared 7 bases from V and 2 bases from J, leaving 10 bases between.

The chain couples TRBV4-3 to TRBJ2-7; 9 bases are shared with TRBD2. The CDR3 has 15 residues. Germline trimming cut 1 base from V and 5 bases from J; bases unmatched to any gene: 6. CDR1 and CDR2 from the germline V gene are LGHNA and YSLEER. Here the CDR3 reads CASSQGSGSSNEQYF. The CDR3 DNA is TGCGCCAGCAGCCAAGGTAGCGGGAGTTCAAACGAGCAGTACTTC.

This clone was picked up one time. The chain carries TRBV5-1 and TRBJ1-4; D is unresolved. CDR1 and CDR2 (germline): SGHRS, YFSETQ. The CDR3 covers 15 residues. V was pared by 5 bases and J by 5 bases, with 16 bases between. The CDR3 reads CASSETGLTNEKLFF. In DNA form, the CDR3 reads TGCGCCAGCAGTGAAACCGGACTAACGAATGAAAAACTGTTTTTT.

The rearrangement joins TRBV28 to TRBJ1-5, with D possibly matching TRBD1 (5 bases). The CDR3 spans 15 residues. With 3 bases removed from V and 3 bases from J, the gap between germline ends came to 12 bases. The germline V gene has CDR1 MDHEN and CDR2 SYDVKM. The CDR3 region is CASSFHAGNNQPQHF. The CDR3 DNA is TGTGCCAGCAGTTTCCATGCAGGGAACAATCAGCCCCAGCATTTT.

This clone appeared a single time. The gene calls are TRBV6-5 and TRBJ1-2; tentative D call: TRBD1 (6 bases). Trimming shortened V by 6 bases and J by 5 bases, and 13 bases separated the two germline ends. The CDR3 runs 13 residues. The V gene's germline CDR1 is MNHEY and CDR2 SVGAGI. CDR3 DNA sequence: TGTGCCAGCAGCGCAGGGGTGGGATATGGCTACACCTTC. Residues: CASSAGVGYGYTF.

The V call is TRBV29-1, the J call TRBJ2-1, with 9 nucleotides matching TRBD2. The V gene end was trimmed by 6 bases and the J gene end by 11 bases; junction bases not matched to a gene: 5. Germline CDR1 reads SQVTM; CDR2 reads ANQGSEA. The CDR3 totals 11 residues. The CDR3 DNA follows: TGCAGCGTCCAGACTAGCGGAAAGCAGTTCTTC. Its protein product is CSVQTSGKQFF.

The J gene is TRBJ2-6, the V gene TRBV12-5; TRBD1 matches at 7 bases. CDR1 and CDR2 from the germline V gene are LGHNT and FRNRAP. The CDR3 loop spans 20 amino acids. The J segment lost 0 bases and the V segment lost 6 bases, leaving 17 bases of the junction unmatched. Here the CDR3 reads CASGIRFLGDSSSGANVLTF. The DNA for the CDR3 is TGTGCTAGTGGCATACGCTTCCTTGGGGACAGCAGCTCTGGGGCCAACGTCCTGACTTTC. Variable domain in full (rest from reference TRBV12-5 and TRBJ2-6): DARVTQTPRHKVTEMGQEVTMRCQPILGHNTVFWYRQTMMQGLELLAYFRNRAPLDDSGMPKDRFSAEMPDATLATLKIQPSEPRDSAVYFCASGIRFLGDSSSGANVLTFGAGSRLTVL.

The chain combines TRBV11-3 with TRBJ2-2; tentatively, D is TRBD2 (6 bases). Germline CDR1 is SGHNT and CDR2 is YENEEA. V was clipped by 3 bases and J by 1 base, with 12 bases between them. The CDR3 totals 16 residues. The CDR3 reads CASSFSGSMNTGELFF. As DNA, the CDR3 is TGTGCCAGCAGCTTTAGCGGAAGTATGAACACCGGGGAGCTGTTTTTT.

This clone was picked up a small number of times. The rearrangement uses TRBV15 and TRBJ2-7, with TRBD2 as a possible D gene (6 bases). The germline CDR1 and CDR2 sequences are LNHNV and YYDKDF (reference sequence). Trimming cost V 0 bases and J 2 bases, with 8 bases left between them. The CDR3 sequence is 14 residues long. As DNA, the CDR3 is TGTGCCACCAGCAGAGACCGGGAGACCTACGAGCAGTACTTC. It encodes CATSRDRETYEQYF.